Listed below are T cell receptor beta chains from one sample, sequenced in a study of PD-L1 blockade in urothelial cancer. The repertoire was sequenced with immunoSEQ multiplex PCR; TCRdb's copy has only in-frame clones and lacks some. The table shows roughly 100,000 clones, with roughly 88% occurring only once. The sequencing used PBMCs, collected around atezolizumab (anti-PD-L1) treatment. The origin of the receptors is a man aged 50 to 59 with urothelial cancer. Each CDR3 is given with its conserved first and last residue. Fields, in order: J gene, D gene, clone size, V gene, CDR3 protein, CDR3 DNA. D genes are given only for firm matches. The size of a clone is reported for some rows only, either as once, few or many, or as a class for expanded clones.

j_call: TRBJ2-5; d_call: TRBD2; clone_size: .; v_call: TRBV7-2; cdr3_aa: CASSSTSGSWGPQETQYF; cdr3_nt: TGTGCCAGCAGCTCTACTAGCGGGAGTTGGGGGCCCCAAGAGACCCAGTACTTC
j_call: TRBJ2-1; d_call: TRBD2; clone_size: .; v_call: TRBV28; cdr3_aa: CASTREALAYNEQFF; cdr3_nt: TGTGCCAGCACACGGGAGGCCCTGGCCTACAATGAGCAGTTCTTC
j_call: TRBJ2-7; d_call: TRBD2; clone_size: few; v_call: TRBV9; cdr3_aa: CASSPSGLTYEQYF; cdr3_nt: TGTGCCAGCAGTCCTAGCGGACTTACCTACGAGCAGTACTTC
j_call: TRBJ1-3; d_call: TRBD1; clone_size: .; v_call: TRBV5-6; cdr3_aa: CASMRRGQNSGNTIYF; cdr3_nt: TGTGCCAGCATGCGAAGGGGACAGAACTCTGGAAACACCATATATTTT
j_call: TRBJ2-3; d_call: TRBD1; clone_size: once; v_call: TRBV25-1; cdr3_aa: CASRRTGRSADTQYF; cdr3_nt: TGTGCCAGCAGGAGGACAGGGCGTTCGGCAGATACGCAGTATTTT
j_call: TRBJ2-7; d_call: TRBD2; clone_size: .; v_call: TRBV27; cdr3_aa: CASSLRFTGTRPYEQYF; cdr3_nt: TGTGCCAGCAGTTTACGGTTTACCGGGACTAGACCCTACGAGCAGTACTTC
j_call: TRBJ1-1; d_call: .; clone_size: .; v_call: TRBV9; cdr3_aa: CASSVGHRNTEAFF; cdr3_nt: TGTGCCAGCAGCGTAGGTCACAGGAACACTGAAGCTTTCTTT
j_call: TRBJ2-7; d_call: TRBD2; clone_size: .; v_call: TRBV6-1; cdr3_aa: CASRGTGGSYEQYF; cdr3_nt: TGTGCCAGCAGGGGGACGGGAGGCTCCTACGAGCAGTACTTT
j_call: TRBJ2-5; d_call: TRBD2; clone_size: .; v_call: TRBV27; cdr3_aa: CASRYSGTQETQYF; cdr3_nt: TGTGCCAGTCGTTATAGCGGGACCCAAGAGACCCAGTACTTC
j_call: TRBJ2-5; d_call: .; clone_size: .; v_call: TRBV19; cdr3_aa: CASSIALATETQYF; cdr3_nt: TGTGCCAGTAGTATTGCCCTAGCTACAGAGACCCAGTACTTC
j_call: TRBJ2-5; d_call: TRBD2; clone_size: .; v_call: TRBV7-2; cdr3_aa: CASSIMGLSYQETQYF; cdr3_nt: TGTGCCAGTAGTATCATGGGACTATCGTACCAAGAGACCCAGTACTTC
j_call: TRBJ1-5; d_call: TRBD1; clone_size: .; v_call: TRBV28; cdr3_aa: CASSLKGTGTYNQPQHF; cdr3_nt: TGTGCCAGCAGTTTAAAGGGGACAGGGACCTACAATCAGCCCCAGCATTTT
j_call: TRBJ2-5; d_call: TRBD2; clone_size: .; v_call: TRBV28; cdr3_aa: CASSGLAGRQETQYF; cdr3_nt: TGTGCCAGCAGCGGACTAGCGGGCCGGCAAGAGACCCAGTACTTC
j_call: TRBJ2-3; d_call: .; clone_size: .; v_call: TRBV28; cdr3_aa: CASTQLDMQYF; cdr3_nt: TGTGCCAGCACCCAACTCGATATGCAGTATTTT
j_call: TRBJ2-7; d_call: .; clone_size: .; v_call: TRBV14; cdr3_aa: CASSSSGGARLEQYF; cdr3_nt: TGTGCCAGCAGCTCGAGCGGAGGGGCTAGATTAGAGCAGTACTTC